Listed below are T cell receptor beta chains from one sample, sequenced in a study of shared clonotypes between healthy human individuals. Clones were sequenced by immunoSEQ multiplex PCR, and TCRdb holds only the in-frame ones, with some missing. The sample gives 2,500,000 or so clones, around nine tenths of which show up once; about 0.13% is in the top ten. Source material: naive CD4+ T cells sorted from blood. Receptor source: a man younger than 35 in good health. Both conserved end residues are trimmed from each CDR3.

v_call,j_call,cdr3_aa
TRBV9,TRBJ2-3,ASSAIPDTQY
TRBV7-3,TRBJ2-5,ASSSGPGMGDQY
TRBV5-6,TRBJ2-3,ASSLIDTQY
TRBV6-1,TRBJ2-7,ASSAFSGSFYEQY
TRBV6-6,TRBJ1-2,ASIAIPGQKNGYT
TRBV7-2,TRBJ1-1,ASSFGDMGTEAF
TRBV7-2,TRBJ2-1,ASSRVVGDEQF
TRBV7-7,TRBJ1-5,ARTRDSSVNSNQPQH
TRBV5-4,TRBJ2-4,ASSPSSNLAKNIQY
TRBV10-3,TRBJ2-7,AISESRGAYEQY
TRBV7-2,TRBJ2-7,ASSLQQGGYEQY
TRBV7-9,TRBJ2-7,ASSLGRRPFRGYEQY
TRBV7-2,TRBJ2-7,ASSPPWDTHYEQY
TRBV5-1,TRBJ1-1,ASSLEGGGSTEAF
TRBV6-1,TRBJ1-6,ASSPGQAPSPLH
TRBV7-2,TRBJ2-7,ASSLIAGVTYEQY
TRBV5-8,TRBJ1-1,ASSFGRVGVNTEAF
TRBV10-1,TRBJ2-2,ASSAGTGNTGELF
TRBV11-2,TRBJ2-7,ASSIGTGTSYEQY
TRBV5-4,TRBJ2-1,ASSLAPPNEQF
TRBV19,TRBJ2-1,AIRGGPSDEQF
TRBV7-9,TRBJ1-1,AAKEDTEAF
TRBV5-1,TRBJ1-1,ASSLGTANTEAF
TRBV27,TRBJ1-1,ASSLSPVKGPRNTEAF
TRBV9,TRBJ1-1,ASSVGGDGTEAF
TRBV7-2,TRBJ1-2,ASSLAAAGPGGYT
TRBV5-6,TRBJ1-2,ASNAGTGYT
TRBV9,TRBJ2-3,ASSVEPAGGDTQY
TRBV5-1,TRBJ2-5,ASSLVSDGETQY
TRBV7-6,TRBJ2-1,ASSLASGGASNEQF
TRBV5-1,TRBJ2-1,ASSLESSGYNEQF
TRBV28,TRBJ1-2,ASSVRGAGYGYT
TRBV19,TRBJ2-1,ASSTLPDGNEQF
TRBV5-4,TRBJ2-7,ASSLGAISSYEQY
TRBV5-4,TRBJ1-5,ASSLFVGGPNQPQH
TRBV28,TRBJ1-3,ASLGRSGNTIY
TRBV29-1,TRBJ2-2,STGTGNTGELF
TRBV4-2,TRBJ1-2,ASSRGDSLTNYGYT
TRBV2,TRBJ2-7,ASSRDQPEQY
TRBV30,TRBJ1-2,AWSSPTGGDYGYT
TRBV30,TRBJ1-1,AWGPGGKTEAF
TRBV7-2,TRBJ1-1,ASSFGTRQEAF
TRBV7-2,TRBJ2-2,ASSSSGTSLTGELF
TRBV11-2,TRBJ1-5,ASSLDGVMGQPQH
TRBV5-1,TRBJ1-4,ASSPYRTVNEKLF
TRBV6-6,TRBJ2-7,ASTRRTGYEQY
TRBV4-1,TRBJ2-5,ASSQTYLGTGVGNGTQY
TRBV18,TRBJ2-5,ASSPTWSETQY
TRBV25-1,TRBJ1-5,ASRQDGINQPQH
TRBV5-1,TRBJ2-7,ASSLNTYEQY
TRBV30,TRBJ2-7,AWRADSPSEQY
TRBV30,TRBJ1-1,AWIGTVSTEAF
TRBV5-6,TRBJ1-6,ASSSGTGAGSPLH
TRBV27,TRBJ1-4,ASSAGGVANEKLF
TRBV11-2,TRBJ2-7,ASTKGLGITFEQY
TRBV2,TRBJ1-5,ASSEIGTAGGPQH
TRBV5-1,TRBJ1-3,ASSTTGGSGNTIY
TRBV6-5,TRBJ2-2,ASSYWAGANTGELF